This record covers a single TCR beta chain. Extracted RNA was reverse transcribed, and the resulting cDNA served as sequencing template. The table came from immunoSEQ multiplex PCR; TCRdb's copy has only in-frame clones and leaves some out. The sample shows about 280,000 clones, 58% of them seen only once. The sample is drawn from a study of CD8+ T cells in alopecia areata. Treatment denoted: oral pan-JAK inhibitor, 5-10 mg twice daily. The sample consisted of CD4+ T cells sorted from blood, taken at week 24, from a patient treated with tofacitinib. This receptor was taken from a human donor with alopecia areata.

The CDR3 nucleotides read TGTGCCAGCAGCTCCCCTGTCGGTGAGCAGTTCTTC. Encoded protein: CASSSPVGEQFF. The gene calls are TRBV7-2 and TRBJ2-1; the D is unclear. CDR1 and CDR2 (germline): SGHTA, FQGNSA. This CDR3 has 12 residues. The ends were cut back, 4 bases at V and 9 bases at J, with 10 bases in the middle.